The clone carrying this T cell receptor beta chain counts as large (0.1 to 1%). Its antigen is as yet unknown. This record belongs to a study of vaccination effects on CD4 cells after COVID-19. The CDR3 runs 15 residues. CDR1 MGHRA and CDR2 YSYEKL come from the germline V gene. With V trimmed by 6 bases and J by 3 bases, 8 bases remained unmatched. Expansion of antigen-specific CD4+ T cells with viral peptide pools was carried out by the ViraFEST assay before sequencing. CD4+ T cells were isolated after around 10 days of culture. Nucleocapsid antibodies stayed negative before and after vaccination, showing no earlier SARS-CoV-2 infection. Clones were read by immunoSEQ multiplex PCR, and TCRdb kept only the in-frame ones, dropping some. The sample has 20,000 to 30,000 clones; 76% are singletons.

V and J are TRBV4-1 and TRBJ2-7; TRBD1 matches 10 bases. The sequences come from CD4+ T cells from PBMCs cultured with HCoV-NL63 spike peptides, collected before COVID-19 vaccination. The receptor was isolated from a human donor who received a COVID-19 vaccine. CDR3 coding DNA: TGCGCCAGCAGGAAAGGGGGGACAGGGGTCTACGAGCAGTACTTC. This gives the protein CASRKGGTGVYEQYF.